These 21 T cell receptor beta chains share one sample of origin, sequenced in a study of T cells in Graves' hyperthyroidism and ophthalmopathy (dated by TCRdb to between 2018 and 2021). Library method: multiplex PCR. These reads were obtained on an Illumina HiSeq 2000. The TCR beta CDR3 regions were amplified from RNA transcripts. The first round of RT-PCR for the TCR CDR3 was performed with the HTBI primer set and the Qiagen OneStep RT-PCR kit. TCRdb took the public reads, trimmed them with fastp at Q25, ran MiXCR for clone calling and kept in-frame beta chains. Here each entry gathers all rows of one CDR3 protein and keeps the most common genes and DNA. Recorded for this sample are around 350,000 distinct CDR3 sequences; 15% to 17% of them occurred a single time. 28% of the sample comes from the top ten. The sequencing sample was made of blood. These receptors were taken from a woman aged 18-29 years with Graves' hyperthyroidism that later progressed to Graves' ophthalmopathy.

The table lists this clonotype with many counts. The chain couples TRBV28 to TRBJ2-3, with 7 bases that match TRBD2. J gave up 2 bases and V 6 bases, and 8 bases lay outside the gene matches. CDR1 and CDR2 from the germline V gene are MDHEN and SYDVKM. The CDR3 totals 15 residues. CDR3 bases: TGTGCCAGCAGCGCTAGCGGATTCTCCACAGATACGCAGTATTTT. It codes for CASSASGFSTDTQYF. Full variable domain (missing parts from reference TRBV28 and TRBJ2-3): DVKVTQSSRYLVKRTGEKVFLECVQDMDHENMFWYRQDPGLGLRLIYFSYDVKMKEKGDIPEGYSVSREKKERFSLILESASTNQTSMYLCASSASGFSTDTQYFGPGTRLTVL.

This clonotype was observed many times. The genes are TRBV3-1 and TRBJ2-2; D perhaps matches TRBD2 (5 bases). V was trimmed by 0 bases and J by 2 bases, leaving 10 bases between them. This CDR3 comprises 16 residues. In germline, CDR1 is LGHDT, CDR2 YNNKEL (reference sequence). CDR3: CASSQERAANTGELFF. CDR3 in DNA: TGTGCCAGCAGCCAAGAAAGAGCGGCTAACACCGGGGAGCTGTTTTTT.

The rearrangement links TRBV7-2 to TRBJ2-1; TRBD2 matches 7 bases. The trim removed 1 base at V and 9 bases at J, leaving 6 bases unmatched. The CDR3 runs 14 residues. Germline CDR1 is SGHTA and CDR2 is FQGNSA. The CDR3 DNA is TGTGCCAGCAGCTTAGATCCCACGGGGGGTGAGCAGTTCTTC. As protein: CASSLDPTGGEQFF.

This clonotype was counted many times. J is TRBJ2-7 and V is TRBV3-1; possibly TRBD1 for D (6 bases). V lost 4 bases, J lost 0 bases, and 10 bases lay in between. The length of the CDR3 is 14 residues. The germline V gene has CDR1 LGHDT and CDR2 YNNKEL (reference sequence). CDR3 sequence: CASSPRDNSYEQYF. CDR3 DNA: TGTGCCAGCAGCCCCCGGGACAACTCCTACGAGCAGTACTTC.

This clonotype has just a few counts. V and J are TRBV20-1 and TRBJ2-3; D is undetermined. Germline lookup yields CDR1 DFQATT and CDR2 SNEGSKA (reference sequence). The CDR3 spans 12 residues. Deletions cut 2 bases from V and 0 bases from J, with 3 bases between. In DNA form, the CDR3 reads TGCAGTGCTAGATTTAGCACAGATACGCAGTATTTT. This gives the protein CSARFSTDTQYF.

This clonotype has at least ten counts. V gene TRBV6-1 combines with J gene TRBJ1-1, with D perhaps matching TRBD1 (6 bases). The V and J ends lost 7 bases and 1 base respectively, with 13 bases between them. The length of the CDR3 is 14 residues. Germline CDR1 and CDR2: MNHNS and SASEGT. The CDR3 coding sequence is TGTGCCAGCACCCCGGGACAAACGAACACTGAAGCTTTCTTT. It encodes CASTPGQTNTEAFF.

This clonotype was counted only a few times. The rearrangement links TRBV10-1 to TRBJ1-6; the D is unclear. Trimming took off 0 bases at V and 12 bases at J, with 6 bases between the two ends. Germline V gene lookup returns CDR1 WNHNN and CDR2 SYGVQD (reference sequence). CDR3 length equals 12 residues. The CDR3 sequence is CASSESGKPLHF. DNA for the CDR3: TGCGCCAGCAGTGAGTCCGGGAAACCCCTCCACTTT.

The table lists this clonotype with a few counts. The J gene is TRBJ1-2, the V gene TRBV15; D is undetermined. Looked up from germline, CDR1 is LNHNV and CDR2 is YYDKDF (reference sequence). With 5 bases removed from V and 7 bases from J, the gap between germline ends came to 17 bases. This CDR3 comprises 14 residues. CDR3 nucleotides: TGTGCCACCAGCCCCATAAGGGAGTTAAGTGGCTACACCTTC. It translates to CATSPIRELSGYTF.

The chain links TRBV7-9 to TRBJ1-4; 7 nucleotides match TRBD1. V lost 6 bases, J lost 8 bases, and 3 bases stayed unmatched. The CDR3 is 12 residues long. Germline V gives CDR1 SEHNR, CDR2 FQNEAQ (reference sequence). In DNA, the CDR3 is TGTGCCAGCAGAGACAGGGACGAAAAACTGTTTTTT. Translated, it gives CASRDRDEKLFF.

The chain's CDR3 is CASSSLGGIGSYEQYF. The CDR3 DNA is TGTGCCAGCAGCTCCCTTGGGGGCATCGGATCCTACGAGCAGTACTTC. The chain recombines TRBV7-9 with TRBJ2-7; weak D call: TRBD1 (6 bases). Germline V gene sequence: CDR1 SEHNR, CDR2 FQNEAQ (reference sequence). V was trimmed by 4 bases and J by 1 base, leaving 17 bases between them. The CDR3 is made up of 16 amino acids.

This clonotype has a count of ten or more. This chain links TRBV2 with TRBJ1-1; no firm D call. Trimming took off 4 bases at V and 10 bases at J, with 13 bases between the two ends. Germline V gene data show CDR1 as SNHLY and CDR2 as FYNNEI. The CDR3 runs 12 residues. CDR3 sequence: CASSVLRGPAFF. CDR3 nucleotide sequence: TGTGCCAGCAGTGTACTTCGAGGTCCAGCTTTCTTT. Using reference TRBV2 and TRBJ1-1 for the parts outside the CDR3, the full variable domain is EPEVTQTPSHQVTQMGQEVILRCVPISNHLYFYWYRQILGQKVEFLVSFYNNEISEKSEIFDDQFSVERPDGSNFTLKIRSTKLEDSAMYFCASSVLRGPAFFGQGTRLTVV.

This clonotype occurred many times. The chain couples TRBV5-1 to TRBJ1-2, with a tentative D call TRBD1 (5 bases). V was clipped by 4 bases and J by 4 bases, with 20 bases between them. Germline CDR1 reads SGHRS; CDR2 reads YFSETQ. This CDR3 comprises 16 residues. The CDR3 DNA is TGCGCCAGCAGCGTAGGGACGCAGGGCTGGGGCTATGGCTACACCTTC. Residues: CASSVGTQGWGYGYTF.

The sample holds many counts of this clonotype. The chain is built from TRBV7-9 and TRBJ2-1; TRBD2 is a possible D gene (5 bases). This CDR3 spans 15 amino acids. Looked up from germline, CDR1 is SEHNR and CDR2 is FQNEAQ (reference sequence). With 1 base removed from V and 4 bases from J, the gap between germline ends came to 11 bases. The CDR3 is CASSLETSGYNEQFF. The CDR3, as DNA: TGTGCCAGCAGCTTAGAAACGAGCGGTTACAATGAGCAGTTCTTC. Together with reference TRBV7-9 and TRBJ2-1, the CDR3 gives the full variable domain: DTGVSQNPRHKITKRGQNVTFRCDPISEHNRLYWYRQTLGQGPEFLTYFQNEAQLEKSRLLSDRFSAERPKGSFSTLEIQRTEQGDSAMYLCASSLETSGYNEQFFGPGTRLTVL.

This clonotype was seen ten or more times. Written as DNA, the CDR3 is TGTGCCAGCAGCTTATATCCGACCCAGGACTACAATGAGCAGTTCTTC. Protein product: CASSLYPTQDYNEQFF. V usage is TRBV7-2 and J usage is TRBJ2-1; unclear D gene. Germline CDR1 reads SGHTA; CDR2 reads FQGNSA. V was clipped by 2 bases and J by 3 bases, with 14 bases between them. The CDR3 has 16 amino acids.

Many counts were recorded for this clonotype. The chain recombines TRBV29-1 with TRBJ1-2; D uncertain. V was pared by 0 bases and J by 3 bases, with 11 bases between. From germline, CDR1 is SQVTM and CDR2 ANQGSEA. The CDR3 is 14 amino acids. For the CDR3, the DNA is TGCAGCGTTGAAGAAATTACAGTATACTATGGCTACACCTTC. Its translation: CSVEEITVYYGYTF.

CDR3 loop: CASSYSSWQETQYF. The CDR3 DNA sequence: TGTGCCAGCAGTTACTCGTCATGGCAAGAGACCCAGTACTTC. The rearrangement links TRBV6-6 to TRBJ2-5; D uncertain. Germline CDR1 reads MNHNY; CDR2 reads SVGAGI (reference sequence). CDR3 size: 14 residues. Trimming cost V 0 bases and J 2 bases, with 7 bases left between them.

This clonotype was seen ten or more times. This chain's CDR3 is CSPTGGGGYEQFF. The CDR3 nucleotides are TGCAGCCCAACTGGAGGGGGCGGTTATGAGCAGTTCTTC. The chain employs TRBV20-1 and TRBJ2-1, with a weak D call TRBD1 (7 bases). Germline V gives CDR1 DFQATT, CDR2 SNEGSKA (reference sequence). This CDR3 spans 13 amino acids.

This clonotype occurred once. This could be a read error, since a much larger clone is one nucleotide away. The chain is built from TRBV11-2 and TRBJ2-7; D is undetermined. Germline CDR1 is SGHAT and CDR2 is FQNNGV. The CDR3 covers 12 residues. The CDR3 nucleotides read TGTGCCAGCAGCTCGGAGACCTACGAGCCGTACTTC. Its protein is CASSSETYEPYF. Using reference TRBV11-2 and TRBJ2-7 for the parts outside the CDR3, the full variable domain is EAGVAQSPRYKIIEKRQSVAFWCNPISGHATLYWYQQILGQGPKLLIQFQNNGVVDDSQLPKDRFSAERLKGVDSTLKIQPAKLEDSAVYLCASSSETYEPYFGPGTRLTVT.

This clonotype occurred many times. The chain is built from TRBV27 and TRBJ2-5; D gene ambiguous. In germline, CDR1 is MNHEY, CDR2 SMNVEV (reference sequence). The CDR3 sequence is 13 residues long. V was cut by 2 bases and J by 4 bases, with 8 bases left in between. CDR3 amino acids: CASSLTTGETQYF. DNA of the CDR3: TGTGCCAGCAGTTTAACGACGGGAGAGACCCAGTACTTC.

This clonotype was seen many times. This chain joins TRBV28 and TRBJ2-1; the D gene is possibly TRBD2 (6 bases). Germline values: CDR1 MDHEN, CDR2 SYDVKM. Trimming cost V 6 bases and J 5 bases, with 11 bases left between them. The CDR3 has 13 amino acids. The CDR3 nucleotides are TGTGCCAGCAGAGACGGGAGACACAATGAGCAGTTCTTC. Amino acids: CASRDGRHNEQFF.

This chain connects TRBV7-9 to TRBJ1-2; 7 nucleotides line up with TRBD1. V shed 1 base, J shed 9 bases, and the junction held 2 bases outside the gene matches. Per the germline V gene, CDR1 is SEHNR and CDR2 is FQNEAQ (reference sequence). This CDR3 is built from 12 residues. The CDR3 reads CASSLGQGRYTF. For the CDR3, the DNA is TGTGCCAGCAGCTTAGGACAGGGACGCTACACCTTC.